This TCR beta chain was retrieved from a study of molecular identifiers for immune sequencing clone quantification. With regard to this clonotype: Being one base from a much bigger clone, this may be a read error.

TCRdb re-analysed the PCR reads in MiXCR, keeping a single row per CDR3 protein. The table has over 550,000 distinct CDR3 sequences, over 25% seen once. The CDR3 is made up of 13 amino acids. The germline V gene encodes CDR1 MNHEY and CDR2 SVGAGI. The clonotype was recovered from a human donor in good health. Some libraries in this study had Jurkat cell RNA spiked in. The specimen was naive CD8+ T cells from blood, with Jurkat cell RNA spiked in. Subset here: FACS-sorted CD8+CD4-CCR7+CD45RA+ naive T cells. The gene calls are TRBV6-5 and TRBJ1-1; the D is unclear. The chain's CDR3 is CVSRPVSNTEAFF. DNA of the CDR3: TGTGTCAGCAGGCCGGTCTCGAACACTGAAGCTTTCTTT.